A few counts support the clone carrying this T cell receptor (beta chain). Germline lookup yields CDR1 LGHDT and CDR2 YNNKEL (reference sequence). The CDR3 has 14 amino acids. A second PCR, run for roughly 7 to 12 cycles, used a sample-barcoded 5' primer plus a J-beta primer mix. Via MiXCR, TCRdb re-called the 5' RACE reads, giving one row per CDR3 protein. Of 750,000 to 850,000 distinct CDR3 sequences in the sample, 20% to 25% were seen once. This specimen comes from a study of blood T cells in healthy people across ages. Every donor provided approximately 10 milliliters of peripheral blood. These data are also associated with another study on T cells of mothers and their children. That study reports: Samples were provided by three healthy Caucasian mothers and their six children.

The TCR was taken from a boy between 5 and 17 years old in good health. This chain joins TRBV3-1 and TRBJ2-5; D call uncertain. The J call could be wrong; TRBJ2-1 is a better fit for the DNA end. The sample comprised blood. The CDR3 here is CASSQVVVGDEQFF. Written as DNA, the CDR3 is TGTGCCAGCAGCCAAGTTGTTGTTGGCGATGAGCAGTTCTTC.